The 30 T cell receptor beta chains reported below all come from one sample, sequenced in a study of blood T cell repertoires in COVID-19. Sequencing was performed with immunoSEQ multiplex PCR; in TCRdb, only in-frame clones are kept and a portion is missing. This table has around 200,000 clones, approximately 80% appearing once. The sample was peripheral blood. The receptors here all came from a woman aged 70-85 years with COVID-19, enrolled during active disease.

The rearrangement links TRBV29-1 to TRBJ1-1; TRBD1 agrees at 8 bases. The CDR3 has 13 amino acids. Germline CDR1 is SQVTM and CDR2 is ANQGSEA. V shed 7 bases and J 4 bases; nucleotides not matched to a gene: 8. The CDR3 sequence is CSAQTGEGTEAFF. CDR3 coding DNA: TGCAGCGCTCAGACAGGGGAGGGCACTGAAGCTTTCTTT.

The chain joins TRBV2 to TRBJ2-1, with TRBD2 as a possible D gene (6 bases). Germline CDR1 is SNHLY and CDR2 is FYNNEI. The CDR3 loop spans 15 amino acids. V shed 4 bases and J shed 0 bases, with 10 bases lying between them. CDR3 nucleotides: TGTGCCAGCAGTGGACTAGAAAACTCCTACAATGAGCAGTTCTTC. Translation gives CASSGLENSYNEQFF.

In its sample, this clone was seen many times. V and J are TRBV29-1 and TRBJ1-2; D perhaps matches TRBD1 (5 bases). Germline V gives CDR1 SQVTM, CDR2 ANQGSEA. This CDR3 comprises 12 residues. V dropped 4 bases and J dropped 7 bases, with 13 bases sitting between them. The CDR3 region is CSVGAGLGGYTF. The CDR3 nucleotides are TGCAGCGTTGGGGCGGGGCTAGGTGGCTACACCTTC.

This chain connects TRBV19 to TRBJ2-7, with TRBD1 matching over 7 bases. V shed 6 bases and J 6 bases; nucleotides not matched to a gene: 11. The CDR3 is 14 amino acids. Germline V gives CDR1 LNHDA, CDR2 SQIVND (reference sequence). This chain's CDR3 is CASSPQGVRGEQYF. CDR3 sequence (DNA): TGTGCCAGTAGCCCCCAGGGGGTGCGAGGCGAGCAGTACTTC.

Only one count was recorded for this clone. The chain is built from TRBV27 and TRBJ2-1; 9 bases are shared with TRBD1. V shed 4 bases, J shed 8 bases, and the junction held 9 bases outside the gene matches. The length of the CDR3 is 15 residues. Per the germline V gene, CDR1 is MNHEY and CDR2 is SMNVEV (reference sequence). Here the CDR3 reads CASSSAGQGSDEQFF. The CDR3 DNA reads as TGTGCCAGCAGTTCCGCGGGACAGGGTTCTGATGAGCAGTTCTTC.

The CDR3 nucleotides read TGCGCCAGCAGCGGGGACAGAGGCAATGAGCAGTTCTTC. Protein sequence: CASSGDRGNEQFF. This sequence joins TRBV5-1 and TRBJ2-1; 7 bases line up with TRBD1. The J segment lost 6 bases and the V segment lost 4 bases, leaving 4 bases of the junction unmatched. There are 13 residues in the CDR3. From germline, CDR1 is SGHRS and CDR2 YFSETQ.

This chain joins TRBV5-6 and TRBJ2-5; D perhaps matches TRBD1 (6 bases). V lost 4 bases, J lost 1 base, and 11 bases lay in between. Germline CDR1 SGHDT, CDR2 YYEEEE. The CDR3 totals 14 residues. CDR3 residues: CASSRRQVQETQYF. The CDR3 DNA reads TGTGCCAGCAGCAGGAGACAGGTCCAAGAGACCCAGTACTTC.

The genes are TRBV28 and TRBJ2-5, with a tentative D call TRBD2 (5 bases). Germline CDR1 and CDR2: MDHEN and SYDVKM. This CDR3 has 14 amino acids. V lost 5 bases and J 4 bases, leaving 14 bases between the germline ends. The CDR3 region is CASSAVGVGETQYF. The CDR3 DNA sequence: TGTGCCAGCAGTGCCGTCGGGGTGGGAGAGACCCAGTACTTC.

The chain is built from TRBV30 and TRBJ1-5; TRBD1 is a possible D gene (6 bases). Trimming stripped 4 bases from V and 10 bases from J, with 17 bases between. Germline CDR1 and CDR2: GTSNPN and SVGIG (reference sequence). The CDR3 is 13 amino acids. The CDR3 region is CAWNRQAGEPQHF. As DNA, the CDR3 is TGTGCCTGGAATAGACAGGCTGGGGAACCCCAGCATTTT.

The chain's CDR3 is CASNPEGGTLYGYTF. The CDR3 DNA reads as TGCGCCAGCAACCCGGAGGGGGGGACCCTCTATGGCTACACCTTC. V usage is TRBV4-1 and J usage is TRBJ1-2; TRBD1 might be the D (6 bases). The germline gives CDR1 MGHRA, CDR2 YSYEKL. The CDR3 consists of 15 residues. The germline V and J ends were trimmed by 7 bases and 4 bases, with 19 bases remaining between them.

The chain is built from TRBV18 and TRBJ1-1; D is perhaps TRBD1 (5 bases). V lost 1 base to trimming and J lost 4 bases, with 7 bases between them. CDR1 KGHSH and CDR2 LQKENI come from the germline V gene. There are 13 residues in the CDR3. CDR3 nucleotides: TGTGCCAGCTCACCACGAACAGGCACTGAAGCTTTCTTT. It codes for CASSPRTGTEAFF.

This chain connects TRBV30 to TRBJ1-5; TRBD1 aligns across 9 bases. J gave up 0 bases and V 5 bases, and 2 bases lay outside the gene matches. The length of the CDR3 is 14 residues. Looked up from germline, CDR1 is GTSNPN and CDR2 is SVGIG (reference sequence). The chain's CDR3 is CAWGQGLSNQPQHF. CDR3 nucleotide sequence: TGTGCCTGGGGACAGGGGCTTAGCAATCAGCCCCAGCATTTT.

The rearrangement links TRBV28 to TRBJ1-5; 11 bases are a match to TRBD1. Trimming took 7 bases from V and 6 from J; bases not matched to a gene: 11. The CDR3 runs 16 residues. CDR1 and CDR2 (germline): MDHEN, SYDVKM. The CDR3 here is CASTQAGTGGTQPQHF. In DNA, the CDR3 is TGTGCCAGCACCCAGGCGGGGACAGGGGGTACTCAGCCCCAGCATTTT. The complete variable domain, with remaining parts taken from reference TRBV28 and TRBJ1-5, reads DVKVTQSSRYLVKRTGEKVFLECVQDMDHENMFWYRQDPGLGLRLIYFSYDVKMKEKGDIPEGYSVSREKKERFSLILESASTNQTSMYLCASTQAGTGGTQPQHFGDGTRLSIL.

This chain connects TRBV15 to TRBJ1-1; 8 nucleotides align to TRBD1. Germline V gene sequence: CDR1 LNHNV, CDR2 YYDKDF (reference sequence). Trimming removed 3 bases from V and 0 bases from J; junction bases left unmatched: 9. CDR3 length: 17 amino acids. The CDR3 nucleotides read TGTGCCACCAGCAGGGGACAGGTAGGAAGCATGAACACTGAAGCTTTCTTT. This translates into CATSRGQVGSMNTEAFF. The full variable domain, in which reference TRBV15 and TRBJ1-1 provide the parts outside the CDR3, is DAMVIQNPRYQVTQFGKPVTLSCSQTLNHNVMYWYQQKSSQAPKLLFHYYDKDFNNEADTPDNFQSRRPNTSFCFLDIRSPGLGDTAMYLCATSRGQVGSMNTEAFFGQGTRLTVV.

The rearrangement links TRBV21-1 to TRBJ2-7; the table's D call of TRBD2 was not tested on the DNA. TRBV21-1 is an annotated pseudogene. CDR3 length: 14 amino acids. The CDR3 DNA is TGTGCCAGCAGCAGAGACTGGAGCTCCTACGAGCAGTACGTC. Amino acid sequence: CASSRDWSSYEQYV.

The chain employs TRBV4-1 and TRBJ2-2; TRBD1 agrees at 8 bases. CDR1 and CDR2 (germline): MGHRA, YSYEKL. Losses at the gene ends were 1 base for V and 5 bases for J; bases not matched to a gene: 24. The CDR3 sequence is 22 residues long. The CDR3 loop reads CASSQVGLGRQGRPRGTGELFF. CDR3 nucleotide sequence: TGCGCCAGCAGCCAAGTCGGGCTCGGAAGACAGGGGCGTCCCCGTGGAACCGGGGAGCTGTTTTTT.

The chain carries TRBV6-5 and TRBJ1-2; weak D call: TRBD1 (6 bases). V was trimmed by 6 bases and J by 3 bases, leaving 11 bases between them. CDR1 and CDR2 from the germline V gene are MNHEY and SVGAGI. The CDR3 extends over 13 amino acids. In nucleotides, the CDR3 is TGTGCCAGCAGGGGAGGGACACACTATGGCTACACCTTC. This gives the protein CASRGGTHYGYTF.

Details on this clone: Other DNA sequences in the same sample also yield this CDR3. The rearrangement uses TRBV4-2 and TRBJ2-3, with D possibly matching TRBD2 (6 bases). V shed 0 bases and J shed 2 bases, with 12 bases lying between them. The germline CDR1 and CDR2 sequences are LGHNA and YNFKEQ. This CDR3 has 16 amino acids. The CDR3 DNA reads as TGTGCCAGCAGCCAAGAACTAGCAGGATTCACAGATACGCAGTATTTT. Protein: CASSQELAGFTDTQYF.

V usage is TRBV2 and J usage is TRBJ2-1; maybe TRBD2 (6 bases). Between the trimmed V and J ends, which lost 6 bases and 2 bases, there was a span of 20 bases. CDR3 length: 17 residues. Germline CDR1 is SNHLY and CDR2 is FYNNEI. The CDR3 protein is CASRMGYGEATYNEQFF. CDR3 DNA: TGTGCCAGCAGGATGGGGTATGGGGAGGCCACCTACAATGAGCAGTTCTTC.

The CDR3 region is CASSFRDTNTGELFF. CDR3 DNA sequence: TGTGCCAGCAGCTTCCGGGACACGAACACCGGGGAGCTGTTTTTT. The V call is TRBV5-4, the J call TRBJ2-2; TRBD1 might be the D (6 bases). There are 15 residues in the CDR3. V lost 2 bases to trimming and J lost 0 bases, with 8 bases between them. Per the germline V gene, CDR1 is SGHNT and CDR2 is YYREEE (reference sequence). Drawing the rest from reference TRBV5-4 and TRBJ2-2, the complete variable domain is ETGVTQSPTHLIKTRGQQVTLRCSSQSGHNTVSWYQQALGQGPQFIFQYYREEENGRGNFPPRFSGLQFPNYSSELNVNALELDDSALYLCASSFRDTNTGELFFGEGSRLTVL.

In this sample, this clone turned up once. This sequence joins TRBV28 and TRBJ2-1; 12 bases agree with TRBD2. This CDR3 is 13 amino acids long. Germline values: CDR1 MDHEN, CDR2 SYDVKM. J lost 6 bases, V lost 10 bases, and 4 bases had no gene match. CDR3 bases: TGTGCCACACTAGCGGGAGGTCTCAATGAGCAGTTCTTC. This codes for CATLAGGLNEQFF.

This chain connects TRBV5-6 to TRBJ1-6; D is perhaps TRBD1 (5 bases). This CDR3 has 14 residues. The V end was cut by 4 bases, the J end by 6 bases, with 11 bases between. CDR1 is SGHDT, CDR2 YYEEEE, per germline. CDR3 region: CASSADSLNSPLHF. CDR3 in DNA: TGTGCCAGCAGCGCAGACAGCCTTAATTCACCCCTCCACTTT.

The rearrangement joins TRBV15 to TRBJ1-4; TRBD1 matches 7 bases. The V and J ends lost 4 bases and 4 bases, in that order; junction bases with no gene match: 3. From germline, CDR1 is LNHNV and CDR2 YYDKDF (reference sequence). The CDR3 contains 14 residues. The CDR3 is CATSTRQGNEKLFF. For the CDR3, the DNA is TGTGCCACCAGCACCCGACAGGGTAATGAAAAACTGTTTTTT.

V is TRBV7-9 and J is TRBJ2-1; D is perhaps TRBD1 (6 bases). Per germline, CDR1 SEHNR and CDR2 FQNEAQ (reference sequence). The CDR3 contains 14 residues. V was shortened by 5 bases and J by 5 bases, with 13 bases between the two germline ends. The CDR3 region is CASSVQQGNNEQFF. CDR3 coding DNA: TGTGCCAGCAGCGTCCAGCAGGGGAACAATGAGCAGTTCTTC.

The rearrangement joins TRBV18 to TRBJ2-2; 7 bases agree with TRBD2. J was trimmed by 8 bases and V by 2 bases; bases with no gene match: 20. CDR1 and CDR2 from the germline V gene are KGHSH and LQKENI. The CDR3 is 19 residues long. The CDR3 DNA is TGTGCCAGCTCACCATTAGGTCGCGGGAGCCTAACCAGAGAGGGGGAGCTGTTTTTT. Protein: CASSPLGRGSLTREGELFF.

This clone turned up a few times. This sequence joins TRBV4-1 and TRBJ2-7; tentatively, D is TRBD1 (6 bases). Trimming took 3 bases from V and 3 from J, leaving 12 bases between them. The CDR3 is 14 amino acids. Germline CDR1 and CDR2: MGHRA and YSYEKL. The CDR3 region has the DNA TGCGCCAGCAGCCAGCAAGCAGGGGTCTACGAGCAGTACTTC. It codes for CASSQQAGVYEQYF.

V and J are TRBV3-1 (or the pseudogene TRBV3-2) and TRBJ2-1; 9 bases line up with TRBD2. Germline trimming cut 3 bases from V and 0 bases from J; bases unmatched to any gene: 3. CDR1 LGHDT and CDR2 YNNKEL come from the germline V gene (reference sequence). The CDR3 sequence is 16 residues long. This CDR3 is CASSHVAGDSYNEQFF. CDR3 coding DNA: TGTGCCAGCAGCCACGTAGCGGGGGACTCCTACAATGAGCAGTTCTTC.

The chain combines TRBV27 with TRBJ1-6; 11 nucleotides align to TRBD1. Germline CDR1 reads MNHEY; CDR2 reads SMNVEV (reference sequence). The ends lost 0 bases at V and 10 bases at J; junction bases unmatched: 2. The CDR3 totals 15 residues. Here the CDR3 DNA reads TGTGCCAGCAGTTTATCGGGGACAGGGGGGTCACCCCTCCACTTT. Translation gives CASSLSGTGGSPLHF.

The V gene is TRBV11-2, the J gene TRBJ1-6; TRBD1 agrees at 10 bases. Germline V gives CDR1 SGHAT, CDR2 FQNNGV. The CDR3 runs 15 residues. J was trimmed by 8 bases and V by 5 bases; bases with no gene match: 6. The CDR3 spells CASSHDRGLYSPLHF. DNA of the CDR3: TGTGCCAGCAGCCACGACAGGGGGCTCTATTCACCCCTCCACTTT.

Worth noting for this clone: Other DNA sequences from this sample encode an identical CDR3 as well. The chain links TRBV20-1 to TRBJ1-1; D gene uncertain. Per germline, CDR1 DFQATT and CDR2 SNEGSKA (reference sequence). Trimming removed 6 bases from V and 1 base from J, with 6 bases in between. The CDR3 contains 11 residues. As DNA, the CDR3 is TGCAGTGCCACCGGGAACACTGAAGCTTTCTTT. This sequence encodes CSATGNTEAFF.